This entry describes one T cell receptor (beta chain). It has no known antigen specificity. No base quality information exists; no much larger clone differs at one position. Sample time point, as interpreted from the label and publication: baseline before first vaccination. The sample's treatment or condition label is to be understood as: meningococcal conjugate vaccine given as trial control. Vaccinee samples came from UK trials COV001 and COV002, including a single-blind randomized controlled phase 2/3 trial of AZD1222 (ChAdOx1 nCoV-19) in healthy adults. For TCRbeta chain sequencing, PBMC samples from trial participants were taken at day 0 and at day 28 after the second dose. The germline V gene encodes CDR1 SGHTA and CDR2 FQGNSA. There are 14 amino acids in the CDR3, from cysteine to phenylalanine inclusive. Only the CDR3 DNA is retained, 42 bases long and in frame from the first base. The junction carries 11 bases between V and J, which are trimmed by 3 bases and 8 bases respectively.

The CDR3 regions of human TCRbeta chains were subjected to immunosequencing. As for the authors' bioinformatics: Repertoire TCRs were matched against a reference library of SARS-CoV-2-specific TCRs generated with the MIRA antigen-specificity platform. Breadth meant the fraction of unique TCRs that were SARS-CoV-2-associated, whereas depth meant the fraction of total T cells that were SARS-CoV-2-associated. Using the MIRA data, every spike-specific TCR was mapped to the spike region that the TCR reacted to and assigned to either a CD4 or a CD8 class. Log10-transformed breadth and depth values were compared by one-way ANOVA with Sidak's multiple comparisons tests. TCRdb's version of the immuneACCESS table is confined to in-frame rearrangements and falls short of the full clone set. An unresolved V gene accounts for under half of the shortfall where checked; the remainder is of unknown origin. D and trimming come from the DNA, and the V and J calls and clone size come from that table. Here the sample has 150,000 to 200,000 clones; about 87% occur a single time. Jointly, the top ten make up about 3% of the sample.

The record originates from a study of T cell responses to AZD1222 COVID-19 vaccine (dated by TCRdb to about 2021). General notes on the study: TCR sequencing was performed for over 230 trial participants, of whom some 200 were given two doses of AZD1222 and around 25 were given two doses of MenACWY control vaccine. Trial participants were enrolled by age into subgroups of 18-55, 56-69 and 70-plus years, and around 150, 28 and 57 TCR-sequenced participants, respectively, were included in these subgroups.

General findings and caveats noted by the study authors: No day 14 peak-response samples were available, so repertoires were characterized only after the peak T cell response. Spike-specific TCR breadth and depth rose significantly after two AZD1222 doses compared with day 0 and with MenACWY recipients. The 56-69-year group was small, and its depth increase did not reach significance, likely because of low power. Nearly half of unique spike-specific TCRs reportedly recognized epitopes outside regions mutated in the B.1.351 and B.1.1.7 variants. Conclusions about previously exposed vaccinees are limited, since just a handful of AZD1222 recipients were seropositive for SARS-CoV-2 at baseline. Participants were mostly white British and included more females than males, and it was suggested by the authors that clonal diversity may have been underestimated. The whole spike protein was spanned by vaccine-associated CD4 TCRs, and dominant responses were seen in regions 160-218 and 743-854.

The chain joins TRBV7-2 to TRBJ1-6, with TRBD1 as a weak D call on 5 bases. Sequenced here: peripheral blood, sampled on day 0 of MenACWY control vaccination. The receptor's source is an adult in good health. The DNA sequence reads TGTGCCAGCAGCTTCTCAGGGAACGATTCACCCCTCCACTTT. Its protein reads: CASSFSGNDSPLHF.